These T cell receptor beta chains were read from a single sample in a study of blood T cell repertoires in COVID-19. Sequencing used immunoSEQ multiplex PCR; TCRdb keeps in-frame clones, though not all of them. The sample shows about 240,000 clones, about 79% of them seen only once. The material sequenced was peripheral blood. The receptors originated from a woman of 80 years or more with acute or convalescent COVID-19. Each CDR3 is given with its conserved first and last residue. Fields, in order: J gene, clone size, D gene, V gene, CDR3 DNA, CDR3 protein. A D gene is named only where the DNA matches it firmly. Clone size appears in some rows only: once, few, many, or a class for an expanded clone.

TRBJ1-6 | NA | TRBD1 | TRBV15 | TGTGCCACCAGCAGAGATGACCGCTACAGGGGTTTAAGCTCCTATAATTCACCCCTCCACTTT | CATSRDDRYRGLSSYNSPLHF
TRBJ1-1 | few | NA | TRBV6-5 | TGTGCCAGCAGGGCTAGGGGGACGGGTGAAGCTTTCTTT | CASRARGTGEAFF
TRBJ1-1 | NA | NA | TRBV6-5 | TGTGCCAGCAGTTCCGGACAGATGAGGAACACTGAAGCTTTCTTT | CASSSGQMRNTEAFF
TRBJ2-2 | NA | TRBD1 | TRBV5-1 | TGCGCCAGCAGCTTGGGGCGGACAGGGCACACCGGGGAGCTGTTTTTT | CASSLGRTGHTGELFF
TRBJ1-5 | NA | NA | TRBV7-2 | TGTGCCAGCAGCTTAGGTGGGCAGGGATACCAGCCCCAGCATTTT | CASSLGGQGYQPQHF
TRBJ1-1 | few | TRBD1 | TRBV5-4 | TGTGCCAGCAGCTTGAGGCAGGGGGTAGGAAACACTGAAGCTTTCTTT | CASSLRQGVGNTEAFF
TRBJ2-2 | NA | NA | TRBV6-5 | TGTGCCAGCAGGGTGGGACAAAAAAACACCGGGGAGCTGTTTTTT | CASRVGQKNTGELFF
TRBJ1-2 | NA | TRBD1 | TRBV19 | TGTGCCAGTAGTCCGGCCGGGACAGGGGCCCTCCTTGGCTATGGCTACACCTTC | CASSPAGTGALLGYGYTF
TRBJ1-1 | many | NA | TRBV29-1 | TGCAGCGTTGACAGAGGCCGTTCCCACACTGAAGCTTTCTTT | CSVDRGRSHTEAFF
TRBJ1-3 | NA | TRBD1 | TRBV6-6 | TGTGCCAGCGGATCGAGGGGGCAGGGAAACACCATATATTTT | CASGSRGQGNTIYF
TRBJ1-2 | NA | NA | TRBV6-1 | TGTGCCAGCAGTGAAGCTGGCAGGGGTGGTAGCGGCTACACCTTC | CASSEAGRGGSGYTF
TRBJ2-7 | once | TRBD2 | TRBV6-5 | TGTGCCAGCAGTTCAGAGACTAGCGGACGGACCTACGAGCAGTACTTC | CASSSETSGRTYEQYF
TRBJ2-3 | NA | NA | TRBV9 | TGTGCCAGCAGCGTAGCCCCTGGGGGCGGGGGTGGCACAGATACGCAGTATTTT | CASSVAPGGGGGTDTQYF
TRBJ1-5 | NA | NA | TRBV28 | TGTGCCAGCAGTTTATGGCTCCAGGGTAAAGGAAATCAGCCCCAGCATTTT | CASSLWLQGKGNQPQHF